The 20 T cell receptor beta chains below all came from one sample that was sequenced in a study of cytomegalovirus exposure and HLA in healthy donors. Vbeta (60) and Jbeta (13) primers were used in the PCR. Clones were read by immunoSEQ multiplex PCR, and TCRdb kept only the in-frame ones, dropping some. Of fewer than 200,000 clones in the sample, about 81% were seen once. The sequencing sample was made of PBMCs. The origin of the receptors is a woman aged 25 to 45 in good health and CMV-seronegative.

This clone was seen just once. The chain links TRBV4-3 to TRBJ1-5; no definite D call. Trimming left V 4 bases short and J 5 bases short, with 9 bases between. This CDR3 spans 13 amino acids. The germline CDR1 and CDR2 sequences are LGHNA and YSLEER. CDR3 DNA: TGCGCCAGCAGCCTATATTATGATCAGCCCCAGCATTTT. Residues: CASSLYYDQPQHF.

The chain recombines TRBV27 with TRBJ2-3; 7 bases fit TRBD2. CDR3 length equals 14 residues. From germline, CDR1 is MNHEY and CDR2 SMNVEV (reference sequence). Trimming at V came to 10 bases and at J to 0 bases, leaving 7 bases not matched to a gene. The CDR3 DNA sequence: TGTGCCACCTGGGAAGCGGGGAGCACAGATACGCAGTATTTT. Protein: CATWEAGSTDTQYF.

This CDR3 is CASSRPGRAGNEQFF. DNA of the CDR3: TGTGCCAGCAGTCGCCCCGGGAGGGCCGGGAATGAGCAGTTCTTC. The chain couples TRBV27 to TRBJ2-1; 8 nucleotides match TRBD2. The V gene end was trimmed by 5 bases and the J gene end by 7 bases; junction bases not matched to a gene: 10. The CDR3 contains 15 residues. CDR1 MNHEY and CDR2 SMNVEV come from the germline V gene (reference sequence).

V gene TRBV5-4 combines with J gene TRBJ2-3, with 10 nucleotides matching TRBD2. Germline values: CDR1 SGHNT, CDR2 YYREEE (reference sequence). Trimming took 4 bases from V and 0 from J; bases not matched to a gene: 5. The CDR3 covers 16 residues. The DNA for the CDR3 is TGTGCCAGCAGCCCCCTAGCGGGAGCAAGCACAGATACGCAGTATTTT. It encodes CASSPLAGASTDTQYF.

This clone was seen a few times. J is TRBJ1-1 and V is TRBV6-6; D perhaps matches TRBD1 (5 bases). The CDR3 loop spans 12 amino acids. The V gene's germline CDR1 is MNHNY and CDR2 SVGAGI (reference sequence). Trimming removed 4 bases at V and 7 bases at J, with 10 bases between. The CDR3 sequence is CASSSSGIEAFF. Written as DNA, the CDR3 is TGTGCCAGCAGTTCATCAGGGATTGAAGCTTTCTTT.

This clone was picked up a small number of times. The chain is built from TRBV10-3 and TRBJ2-7; tentatively, D is TRBD2 (6 bases). CDR3 length: 11 amino acids. Germline V gives CDR1 ENHRY, CDR2 SYGVKD. V was cut by 10 bases and J by 7 bases, with 14 bases left in between. The CDR3 here is CATLYGGEQYF. Here the CDR3 DNA reads TGTGCCACCTTATATGGAGGGGAGCAGTACTTC.

The V gene is TRBV7-2, the J gene TRBJ1-2; D is ambiguous. CDR1 SGHTA and CDR2 FQGNSA come from the germline V gene. V lost 3 bases and J lost 4, with 9 bases in between. The CDR3 consists of 13 residues. This CDR3 is CASSLEETYGYTF. The CDR3 bases are TGTGCCAGCAGCTTGGAGGAGACCTATGGCTACACCTTC.

The rearrangement links TRBV2 to TRBJ1-6; no reliable D call. The CDR3 is 13 amino acids. The germline V gene encodes CDR1 SNHLY and CDR2 FYNNEI. With 1 base removed from V and 8 bases from J, the gap between germline ends came to 6 bases. CDR3 DNA: TGTGCCAGCAGTGAAGAGCGGGATTCACCCCTCCACTTT. Amino acid sequence: CASSEERDSPLHF. The full variable domain, its missing parts supplied by reference TRBV2 and TRBJ1-6, is EPEVTQTPSHQVTQMGQEVILRCVPISNHLYFYWYRQILGQKVEFLVSFYNNEISEKSEIFDDQFSVERPDGSNFTLKIRSTKLEDSAMYFCASSEERDSPLHFGNGTRLTVT.

The chain uses TRBV14 and TRBJ2-5; TRBD2 aligns across 10 bases. The CDR3 totals 15 residues. Germline loops: CDR1 SGHDN, CDR2 FVKESK. The trim removed 4 bases at V and 4 bases at J, leaving 6 bases unmatched. CDR3 nucleotides: TGTGCCAGCAGCCCCATTAGCGGGGGGCGAGAGACCCAGTACTTC. Its protein is CASSPISGGRETQYF.

This clone has just a few counts. The rearrangement joins TRBV7-2 to TRBJ2-2, with 13 bases identical to TRBD2. Unmatched junction bases numbered 4, after V lost 2 bases and J lost 1 base. Germline V gene sequence: CDR1 SGHTA, CDR2 FQGNSA. This CDR3 spans 18 amino acids. The CDR3 DNA follows: TGTGCCAGCAGCTTAACCCGGACTAGCGGGGGGAACACCGGGGAGCTGTTTTTT. This translates into CASSLTRTSGGNTGELFF.

Here the CDR3 DNA reads TGTGCCAGCAGCCGGCGACAGAGCACAGATACGCAGTATTTT. Translation: CASSRRQSTDTQYF. J is TRBJ2-3 and V is TRBV7-8; TRBD1 is a possible D gene (5 bases). V was cut by 5 bases and J by 0 bases, with 9 bases left in between. The V gene's germline CDR1 is SGHVS and CDR2 FQNEAQ. There are 14 residues in the CDR3. The variable domain in full, with the rest retrieved from reference TRBV7-8 and TRBJ2-3, is GAGVSQSPRYKVAKRGQDVALRCDPISGHVSLFWYQQALGQGPEFLTYFQNEAQLDKSGLPSDRFFAERPEGSVSTLKIQRTQQEDSAVYLCASSRRQSTDTQYFGPGTRLTVL.

In its sample, this clone was seen once. The chain has TRBV6-1 and TRBJ1-5; D is unclear. This CDR3 is 14 amino acids long. The V and J ends lost 3 bases and 10 bases respectively, with 16 bases between them. In germline, CDR1 is MNHNS, CDR2 SASEGT. The CDR3 loop is CASSDRGIVLPQHF. CDR3 DNA: TGTGCCAGCAGTGATCGGGGAATAGTCCTCCCCCAGCATTTT.

The V gene is TRBV13, the J gene TRBJ2-7; TRBD2 agrees at 9 bases. The trim removed 5 bases at V and 0 bases at J, leaving 11 bases unmatched. The CDR3 sequence is 17 residues long. Germline CDR1 reads PRHDT; CDR2 reads FYEKMQ (reference sequence). This CDR3 is CASSEYEASGASYEQYF. The CDR3 region has the DNA TGTGCCAGCAGCGAGTACGAGGCTAGCGGGGCCTCCTACGAGCAGTACTTC.

The chain joins TRBV4-1 to TRBJ1-3; a weak D match, TRBD1 (5 bases). Trimming took 2 bases from V and 0 from J, leaving 17 bases between them. CDR3 length equals 18 residues. Per the germline V gene, CDR1 is MGHRA and CDR2 is YSYEKL. The CDR3 DNA reads TGCGCCAGCAGCCAAAAGGGGCCTCAAGGTTTCTCTGGAAACACCATATATTTT. Residues: CASSQKGPQGFSGNTIYF.

This clone has only a few counts. The chain uses TRBV27 and TRBJ1-2, with 10 bases matching TRBD1. After removal of 6 bases from V and 6 bases from J, the junction contained 4 bases not matched to a gene. Germline CDR1 MNHEY, CDR2 SMNVEV (reference sequence). The CDR3 contains 13 residues. The CDR3 sequence is CASRLTGGDGYTF. CDR3 coding DNA: TGTGCCAGCAGGTTGACAGGGGGCGATGGCTACACCTTC.

The rearrangement links TRBV7-9 to TRBJ2-1; 8 bases match TRBD2. The CDR3 has 15 amino acids. V trimming: 5 bases; J trimming: 7 bases; junction bases outside the gene matches: 10. Germline V gives CDR1 SEHNR, CDR2 FQNEAQ (reference sequence). CDR3 amino acids: CASSPSGGARNEQFF. The CDR3 DNA is TGTGCCAGCAGCCCCTCGGGGGGGGCGAGGAATGAGCAGTTCTTC. The full variable domain, its missing parts supplied by reference TRBV7-9 and TRBJ2-1, is DTGVSQNPRHKITKRGQNVTFRCDPISEHNRLYWYRQTLGQGPEFLTYFQNEAQLEKSRLLSDRFSAERPKGSFSTLEIQRTEQGDSAMYLCASSPSGGARNEQFFGPGTRLTVL.

The chain combines TRBV25-1 with TRBJ2-5; TRBD1 agrees at 8 bases. Germline V gene data show CDR1 as MGHDK and CDR2 as SYGVNS. The J segment lost 4 bases and the V segment lost 4 bases, leaving 11 bases of the junction unmatched. The length of the CDR3 is 16 residues. CDR3 residues: CASSVRTGNFGETQYF. The CDR3 DNA is TGTGCCAGCAGTGTACGGACAGGGAATTTTGGAGAGACCCAGTACTTC.

This chain connects TRBV20-1 to TRBJ2-1; TRBD2 agrees at 8 bases. V dropped 7 bases and J dropped 8; count of bases not matched to a gene: 4. Germline CDR1 DFQATT, CDR2 SNEGSKA (reference sequence). The CDR3 sequence is 11 residues long. CDR3 loop: CSDDGGDEQFF. The CDR3 DNA sequence: TGCAGTGACGACGGGGGGGATGAGCAGTTCTTC.

The chain joins TRBV28 to TRBJ2-7, with D uncertain. Between the trimmed V and J ends, which lost 2 bases and 6 bases, there was a span of 17 bases. Germline V gene lookup returns CDR1 MDHEN and CDR2 SYDVKM. This CDR3 contains 15 residues. The CDR3 bases are TGTGCCAGCAGTTTAATCGGTACCCGGCTAGGCGAGCAGTACTTC. It encodes CASSLIGTRLGEQYF.

This clone was seen once. V usage is TRBV11-2 and J usage is TRBJ1-1, with TRBD1 matching over 9 bases. The CDR3 length is 17 residues. The V gene end was trimmed by 1 base and the J gene end by 3 bases; junction bases not matched to a gene: 9. The germline V gene has CDR1 SGHAT and CDR2 FQNNGV. CDR3 in DNA: TGTGCCAGCAGCTTAGGGAACGGACAGGGGCCAGACACTGAAGCTTTCTTT. This gives the protein CASSLGNGQGPDTEAFF.